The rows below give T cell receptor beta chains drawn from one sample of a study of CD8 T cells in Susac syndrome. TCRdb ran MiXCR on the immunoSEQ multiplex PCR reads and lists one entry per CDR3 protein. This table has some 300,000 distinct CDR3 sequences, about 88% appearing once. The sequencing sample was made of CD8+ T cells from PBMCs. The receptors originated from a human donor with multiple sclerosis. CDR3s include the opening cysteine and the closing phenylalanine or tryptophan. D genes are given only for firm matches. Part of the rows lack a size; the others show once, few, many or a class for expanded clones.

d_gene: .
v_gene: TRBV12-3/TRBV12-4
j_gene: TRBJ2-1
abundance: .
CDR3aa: CASSLPGGDEQFF

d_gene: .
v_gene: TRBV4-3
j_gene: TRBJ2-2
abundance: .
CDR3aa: CASSQGRTNTGELFF

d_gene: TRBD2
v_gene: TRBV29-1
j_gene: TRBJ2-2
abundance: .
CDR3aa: CSALGLAGAGVATGELFF

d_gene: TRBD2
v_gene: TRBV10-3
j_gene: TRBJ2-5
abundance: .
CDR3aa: CAISESTTSGGDNQETQYF

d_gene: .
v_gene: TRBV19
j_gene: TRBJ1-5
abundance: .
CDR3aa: CASSIGQDSNQPQHF

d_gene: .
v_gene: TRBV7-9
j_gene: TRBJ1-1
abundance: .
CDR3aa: CASSRSRTEAFF

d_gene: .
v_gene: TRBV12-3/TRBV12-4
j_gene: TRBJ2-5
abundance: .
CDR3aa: CASSPTSGVETQYF

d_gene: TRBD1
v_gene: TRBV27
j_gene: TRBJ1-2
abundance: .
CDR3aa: CASSPGGAPVYGYTF

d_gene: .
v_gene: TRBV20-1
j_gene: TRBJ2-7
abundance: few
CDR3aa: CSAKTGLSYEQYF

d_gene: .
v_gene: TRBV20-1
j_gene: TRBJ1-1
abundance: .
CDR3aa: CSAATDSGEAFF

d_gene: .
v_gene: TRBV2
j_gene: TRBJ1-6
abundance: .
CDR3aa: CASSERRQQNSPLHF

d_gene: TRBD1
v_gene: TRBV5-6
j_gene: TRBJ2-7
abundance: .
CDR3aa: CASSYGTGVHEQYF

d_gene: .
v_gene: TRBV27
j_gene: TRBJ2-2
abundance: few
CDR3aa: CASSFVGAGELFF

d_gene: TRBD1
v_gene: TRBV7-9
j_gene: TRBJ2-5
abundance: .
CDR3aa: CASRGHRGRSTGAETQYF

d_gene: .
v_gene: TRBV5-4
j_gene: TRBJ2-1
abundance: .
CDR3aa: CASSLQIGSYYNEQFF

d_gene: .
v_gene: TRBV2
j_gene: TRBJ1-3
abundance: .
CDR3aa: CASSGPGTTGASGNTIYF

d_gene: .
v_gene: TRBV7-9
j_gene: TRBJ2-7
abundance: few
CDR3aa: CALAGTGDEQYF

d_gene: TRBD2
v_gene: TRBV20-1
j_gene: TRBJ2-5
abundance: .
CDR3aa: CSARDRAGGYQETQYF

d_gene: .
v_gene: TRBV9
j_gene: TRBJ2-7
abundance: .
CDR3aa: CASSVEDRYEQYF

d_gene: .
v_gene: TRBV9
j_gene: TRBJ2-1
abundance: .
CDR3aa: CASSPTGRDNEQFF

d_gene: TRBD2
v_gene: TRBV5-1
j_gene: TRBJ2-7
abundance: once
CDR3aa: CASSLASGTGEQYF

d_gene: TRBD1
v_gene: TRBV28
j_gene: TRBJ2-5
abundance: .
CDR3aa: CASSSGQGEVETQYF

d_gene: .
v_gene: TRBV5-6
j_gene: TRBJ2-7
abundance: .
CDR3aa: CASSLSGFTYEQYF

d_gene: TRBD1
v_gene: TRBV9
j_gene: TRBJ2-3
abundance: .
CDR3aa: CASSVPDRVGTDTQYF

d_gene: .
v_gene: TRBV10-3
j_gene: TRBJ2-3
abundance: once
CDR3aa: CAISESTLGVGDTQYF

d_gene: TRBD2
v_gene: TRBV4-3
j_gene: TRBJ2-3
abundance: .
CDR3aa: CASSPERLGLATDTQYF

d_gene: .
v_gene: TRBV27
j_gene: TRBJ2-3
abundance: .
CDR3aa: CASSSPPGLDTQYF

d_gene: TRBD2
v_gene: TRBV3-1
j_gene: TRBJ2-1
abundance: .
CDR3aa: CASSNTSGIYNEQFF

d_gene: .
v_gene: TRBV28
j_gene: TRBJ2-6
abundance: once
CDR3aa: CASSFLFRGGANVLTF

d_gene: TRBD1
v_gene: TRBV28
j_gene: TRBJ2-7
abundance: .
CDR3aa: CASSARTGGFNEQYF

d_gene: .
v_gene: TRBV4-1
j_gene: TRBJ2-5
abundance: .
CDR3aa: CASSQGVSAQETQYF

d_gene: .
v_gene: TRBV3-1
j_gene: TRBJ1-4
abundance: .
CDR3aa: CASSQFEATNEKLFF

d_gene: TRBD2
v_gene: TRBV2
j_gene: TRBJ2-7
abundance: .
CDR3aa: CASSGGGITYEQYF

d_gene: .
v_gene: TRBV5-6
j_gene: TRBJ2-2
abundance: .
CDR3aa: CASGGGELFF

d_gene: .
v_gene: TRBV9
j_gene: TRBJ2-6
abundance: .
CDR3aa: CASSVAGSGANVLTF

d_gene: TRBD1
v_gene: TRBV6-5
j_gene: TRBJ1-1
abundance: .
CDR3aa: CASSYQTGGFAEAFF

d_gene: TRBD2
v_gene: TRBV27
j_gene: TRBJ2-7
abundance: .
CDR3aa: CASSFTGPRVALAGSYEQYF

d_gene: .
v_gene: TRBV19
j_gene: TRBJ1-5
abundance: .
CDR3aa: CASKPQAFNQPQHF

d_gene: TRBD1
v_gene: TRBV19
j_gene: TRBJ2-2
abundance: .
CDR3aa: CASGQGSPAGELFF

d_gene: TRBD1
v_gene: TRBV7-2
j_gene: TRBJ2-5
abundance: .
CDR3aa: CASSPLYRTGAETQYF

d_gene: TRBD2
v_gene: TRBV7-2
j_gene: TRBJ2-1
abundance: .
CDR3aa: CASSLLGGGRISYNEQFF